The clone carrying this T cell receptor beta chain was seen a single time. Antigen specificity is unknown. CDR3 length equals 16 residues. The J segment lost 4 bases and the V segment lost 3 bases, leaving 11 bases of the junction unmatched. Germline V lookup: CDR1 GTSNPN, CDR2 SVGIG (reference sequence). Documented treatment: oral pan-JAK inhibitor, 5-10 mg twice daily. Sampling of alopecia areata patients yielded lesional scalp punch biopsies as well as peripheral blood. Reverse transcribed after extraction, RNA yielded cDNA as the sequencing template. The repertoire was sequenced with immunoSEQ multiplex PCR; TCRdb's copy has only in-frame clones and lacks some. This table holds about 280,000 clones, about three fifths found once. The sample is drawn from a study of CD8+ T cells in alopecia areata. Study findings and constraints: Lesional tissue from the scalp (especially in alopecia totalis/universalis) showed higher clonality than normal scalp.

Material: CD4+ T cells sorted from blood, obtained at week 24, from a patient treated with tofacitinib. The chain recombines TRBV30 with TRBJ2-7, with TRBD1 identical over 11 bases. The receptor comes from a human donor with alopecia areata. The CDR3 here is CAWRTPGQGAGYEQYF. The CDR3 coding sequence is TGTGCCTGGAGGACGCCAGGACAGGGGGCAGGTTACGAGCAGTACTTC.